This T cell receptor (beta chain) was sequenced during a study of blood T cells in healthy people across ages. Using a J-beta primer mix together with a sample-barcoded 5' primer, a second PCR was run for roughly 7 to 11 cycles. From the 5' RACE reads, TCRdb called clonotypes with MiXCR, one entry per CDR3 protein. The table lists 500,000 to 700,000 distinct CDR3 sequences, about 30% of them singletons. There are many counts of this clonotype. This CDR3 contains 14 residues. CDR1 and CDR2 from the germline V gene are DFQATT and SNEGSKA (reference sequence). J lost 5 bases, V lost 6 bases, and 9 bases had no gene match.

The TCR was taken from a woman over 75 in good health. The material sequenced was blood. The J gene is TRBJ2-1, the V gene TRBV20-1; 8 positions agree with TRBD2. The CDR3 is CSAPGIAGNNEQFF. The CDR3 bases are TGCAGTGCCCCCGGAATAGCGGGGAACAATGAGCAGTTCTTC.